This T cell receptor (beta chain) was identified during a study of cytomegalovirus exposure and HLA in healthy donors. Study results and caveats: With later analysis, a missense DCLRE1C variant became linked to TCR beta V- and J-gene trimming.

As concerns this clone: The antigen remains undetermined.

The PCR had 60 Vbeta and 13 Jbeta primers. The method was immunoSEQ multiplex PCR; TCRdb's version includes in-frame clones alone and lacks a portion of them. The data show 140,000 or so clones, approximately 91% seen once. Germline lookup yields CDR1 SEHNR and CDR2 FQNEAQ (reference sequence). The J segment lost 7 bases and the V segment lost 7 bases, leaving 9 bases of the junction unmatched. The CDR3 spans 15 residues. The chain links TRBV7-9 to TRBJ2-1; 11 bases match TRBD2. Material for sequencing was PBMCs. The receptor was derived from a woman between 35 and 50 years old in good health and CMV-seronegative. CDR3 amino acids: CASILSSGRWNEQFF. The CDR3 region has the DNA TGTGCCAGCATCCTCTCTAGCGGGAGGTGGAATGAGCAGTTCTTC.